The 24 T cell receptor beta chains reported below all come from one sample, sequenced in a study of T cell responses to AZD1222 COVID-19 vaccine. Method: immunoSEQ multiplex PCR; TCRdb's copy keeps in-frame clones and lacks some. The sample lists about 92,000 clones, 70% to 90% occurring once. The material was peripheral blood, obtained on day 0 of AZD1222 vaccination. These receptors were taken from an adult in good health.

The chain couples TRBV11-3 to TRBJ2-1; D uncertain. Trimming took off 0 bases at V and 13 bases at J, with 10 bases between the two ends. This CDR3 has 12 amino acids. Germline loops: CDR1 SGHNT, CDR2 YENEEA. The CDR3 bases are TGTGCCAGCAGCTTAGATAAGTCAGTCCAGTTCTTC. It is translated as CASSLDKSVQFF.

The CDR3 sequence is CASSRGDTSTDTQYF. The DNA of the CDR3 is TGTGCCAGCAGCCGCGGGGACACTAGCACAGATACGCAGTATTTT. The rearrangement joins TRBV7-2 to TRBJ2-3; D possibly matches TRBD1 or TRBD2 (6 bases each). This CDR3 has 15 amino acids. Trimming pared 5 bases from V and 0 bases from J, leaving 12 bases between. The germline V gene has CDR1 SGHTA and CDR2 FQGNSA.

The J gene is TRBJ2-7, the V gene TRBV6-2 or TRBV6-3, with 8 bases identical to TRBD1. The CDR3 is made up of 19 amino acids. The trim removed 3 bases at V and 0 bases at J, leaving 16 bases unmatched. CDR1 is MNHEY, CDR2 SVGEGT, per germline. The DNA of the CDR3 is TGTGCCAGCAGTTATCGGCAGGGGGCCTCCAAGAGCGTCTCCTACGAGCAGTACTTC. Encoded protein: CASSYRQGASKSVSYEQYF.

This clone appeared a few times. The V call is TRBV28, the J call TRBJ2-7, with 13 bases fitting TRBD2. V gave up 9 bases and J gave up 4 bases; unmatched junction bases: 3. Germline V gives CDR1 MDHEN, CDR2 SYDVKM. This CDR3 spans 13 amino acids. DNA for the CDR3: TGTGCCAGTAGGACTAGCGGGGGTTACGAGCAGTACTTC. It translates to CASRTSGGYEQYF.

The CDR3 loop reads CASSPRGGATYEQYF. CDR3 nucleotide sequence: TGTGCCAGCAGCCCACGGGGCGGAGCCACCTACGAGCAGTACTTC. The rearrangement joins TRBV7-9 to TRBJ2-7; D possibly uses TRBD1 or TRBD2 (5 bases each). Germline values: CDR1 SEHNR, CDR2 FQNEAQ (reference sequence). With 5 bases removed from V and 2 bases from J, the gap between germline ends came to 16 bases. The CDR3 runs to 15 residues.

This sequence joins TRBV7-3 and TRBJ2-7; TRBD2 matches 12 bases. V gave up 5 bases and J gave up 1 base; unmatched junction bases: 3. The germline CDR1 and CDR2 sequences are SGHTA and FQGTGA. This CDR3 spans 15 amino acids. The CDR3 protein is CASSLGLAGSYEQYF. DNA for the CDR3: TGTGCCAGCAGCCTGGGACTAGCGGGTTCCTACGAGCAGTACTTC.

The V gene is TRBV5-6, the J gene TRBJ2-5, with 8 bases that match TRBD1. The V segment lost 1 base and the J segment 1 base; nucleotides outside the gene matches: 6. Germline lookup yields CDR1 SGHDT and CDR2 YYEEEE. This CDR3 comprises 16 residues. CDR3 nucleotides: TGTGCCAGCAGCTTGAGTACAGGGGGTCTCCAAGAGACCCAGTACTTC. Translated: CASSLSTGGLQETQYF.

The V call is TRBV6-5, the J call TRBJ2-2; 7 bases are a match to TRBD2. The junction had 5 bases not matched to a gene; V was cut back by 7 bases and J by 0 bases. This CDR3 region has 15 residues. CDR1 MNHEY and CDR2 SVGAGI come from the germline V gene. The CDR3 reads CASKIAGPNTGELFF. CDR3 coding DNA: TGTGCCAGCAAGATAGCGGGCCCGAACACCGGGGAGCTGTTTTTT.

The V call is TRBV2, the J call TRBJ1-1; possible D gene TRBD1, 5 bases. Trimming pared 6 bases from V and 9 bases from J, leaving 29 bases between. The CDR3 totals 17 residues. The germline CDR1 and CDR2 sequences are SNHLY and FYNNEI. This CDR3 reads CASSERGQGPGGAKAFF. CDR3 DNA: TGTGCCAGCAGCGAGCGAGGTCAGGGCCCCGGTGGGGCTAAAGCTTTCTTT.

This chain uses TRBV15 with TRBJ2-7; 8 bases line up with TRBD1. The germline V gene has CDR1 LNHNV and CDR2 YYDKDF (reference sequence). J was trimmed by 1 base and V by 5 bases; bases with no gene match: 13. CDR3 size: 17 residues. The CDR3 protein is CATSSKFGTGFSYEQYF. The CDR3 nucleotides are TGTGCCACCAGCTCAAAGTTCGGGACAGGTTTTTCCTACGAGCAGTACTTC.

This chain joins TRBV14 and TRBJ2-1; 13 positions match TRBD2. The V segment lost 5 bases and the J segment 4 bases; nucleotides outside the gene matches: 8. Germline values: CDR1 SGHDN, CDR2 FVKESK. The CDR3 extends over 17 amino acids. The DNA for the CDR3 is TGTGCCAGCAGCGTCGGGACTAGCGGGACCGGGTACAATGAGCAGTTCTTC. Protein: CASSVGTSGTGYNEQFF.

The chain carries TRBV9 and TRBJ2-2, with TRBD1 identical over 8 bases. The V segment lost 5 bases and the J segment 7 bases; nucleotides outside the gene matches: 7. The CDR3 is 14 amino acids. Germline CDR1 is SGDLS and CDR2 is YYNGEE. The CDR3 DNA sequence: TGTGCCAGCAGGGCCGGGACAGGATACGGGGAGCTGTTTTTT. Amino acids: CASRAGTGYGELFF.

J is TRBJ1-1 and V is TRBV2; D gene unclear. From germline, CDR1 is SNHLY and CDR2 FYNNEI. V was clipped by 4 bases and J by 6 bases, with 15 bases between them. The CDR3 totals 14 residues. The CDR3 spells CASSGRRTSAEAFF. The CDR3 DNA reads as TGTGCCAGCAGTGGGCGACGGACTAGTGCTGAAGCTTTCTTT.

The chain couples TRBV27 to TRBJ2-1; 8 positions agree with TRBD2. V trimming: 7 bases; J trimming: 0 bases; junction bases outside the gene matches: 8. Germline V gene data show CDR1 as MNHEY and CDR2 as SMNVEV (reference sequence). There are 16 residues in the CDR3. CDR3 residues: CASKLVAGSSYNEQFF. CDR3 sequence (DNA): TGTGCCAGCAAACTCGTAGCGGGGAGCTCCTACAATGAGCAGTTCTTC.

The CDR3 nucleotides are TGTGCCAGCAGTTTTGGGACAAGTGCCTATGGCTACACCTTC. Translated, it gives CASSFGTSAYGYTF. This chain uses TRBV28 with TRBJ1-2, with D perhaps matching TRBD1 (6 bases). The germline gives CDR1 MDHEN, CDR2 SYDVKM. Trimming shortened V by 3 bases and J by 4 bases, and 12 bases separated the two germline ends. CDR3 length: 14 amino acids.

In this sample, this clone turned up once. The rearrangement joins TRBV28 to TRBJ1-2; unclear D gene. The V end lost 6 bases, the J end lost 4 bases, and 12 bases lay between the germline ends. Germline CDR1 reads MDHEN; CDR2 reads SYDVKM. The CDR3 totals 13 residues. The CDR3 protein is CASSQSGVYGYTF. The CDR3 DNA sequence: TGTGCCAGCAGCCAATCGGGAGTCTATGGCTACACCTTC.

The V gene is TRBV15, the J gene TRBJ2-5; D could derive from TRBD1 or TRBD2 (5 bases each). The V end was cut by 4 bases, the J end by 2 bases, with 11 bases between. Germline V CDR1 and CDR2: LNHNV, YYDKDF (reference sequence). The length of the CDR3 is 14 residues. As DNA, the CDR3 is TGTGCCACCAGCACTCGGGACGGACAAGAGACCCAGTACTTC. Translation: CATSTRDGQETQYF.

V gene TRBV11-2 combines with J gene TRBJ2-7, with TRBD1 matching 7 bases. Germline V CDR1 and CDR2: SGHAT, FQNNGV. The J segment lost 3 bases and the V segment lost 5 bases, leaving 10 bases of the junction unmatched. The CDR3 sequence is 15 residues long. CDR3 protein: CASSDEWDSSYEQYF. In nucleotides, the CDR3 is TGTGCCAGCAGCGATGAATGGGACAGCAGCTACGAGCAGTACTTC.

This chain connects TRBV5-1 to TRBJ2-7; 11 bases map to TRBD2. Germline V CDR1 and CDR2: SGHRS, YFSETQ. The V gene end was trimmed by 2 bases and the J gene end by 4 bases; junction bases not matched to a gene: 5. There are 15 residues in the CDR3. The CDR3 nucleotides are TGCGCCAGCAGCTTCAAGGGACTAGCGGCGTACGAGCAGTACTTC. It is translated as CASSFKGLAAYEQYF.

The chain carries TRBV6-5 and TRBJ2-5; TRBD1 matches at 12 bases. The CDR3 consists of 15 residues. J was trimmed by 7 bases and V by 5 bases; bases with no gene match: 8. CDR1 is MNHEY and CDR2 is SVGAGI in the germline V gene. The CDR3 region has the DNA TGTGCCAGCAGTACCCCGGGACAGGGGGCGGGGACCCAGTACTTC. Amino acid sequence: CASSTPGQGAGTQYF.

The DNA of the CDR3 is TGTGCCAGTAGTACGTCCCGGGACACGTATAGCACAGATACGCAGTATTTT. Its protein product is CASSTSRDTYSTDTQYF. V and J are TRBV19 and TRBJ2-3; tentative D call: TRBD1 (6 bases). Germline V gene data show CDR1 as LNHDA and CDR2 as SQIVND (reference sequence). This CDR3 region has 17 residues. V was trimmed by 4 bases and J by 0 bases, leaving 17 bases between them. Drawing the rest from reference TRBV19 and TRBJ2-3, the complete variable domain is DGGITQSPKYLFRKEGQNVTLSCEQNLNHDAMYWYRQDPGQGLRLIYYSQIVNDFQKGDIAEGYSVSREKKESFPLTVTSAQKNPTAFYLCASSTSRDTYSTDTQYFGPGTRLTVL.

CDR3: CASSLTRNTEAFF. The CDR3 DNA reads TGTGCCAGCAGCCTCACAAGGAACACTGAAGCTTTCTTT. The V and J genes are TRBV3-1 (or the pseudogene TRBV3-2) and TRBJ1-1; D is uncertain. This CDR3 has 13 amino acids. V was clipped by 4 bases and J by 1 base, with 7 bases between them. Germline V gene data show CDR1 as LGHDT and CDR2 as YNNKEL (reference sequence).

The J gene is TRBJ1-2, the V gene TRBV5-6, with TRBD1 matching 7 bases. The CDR3 runs to 16 residues. Germline CDR1 reads SGHDT; CDR2 reads YYEEEE. After removal of 0 bases from V and 4 bases from J, the junction contained 9 bases not matched to a gene. The CDR3 nucleotides read TGTGCCAGCAGCTTGGATCGGACAGGAGAGATCTATGGCTACACCTTC. This translates into CASSLDRTGEIYGYTF.

The chain couples TRBV6-2 or TRBV6-3 to TRBJ2-1; possibly TRBD2 for D (5 bases). V dropped 6 bases and J dropped 2 bases, with 17 bases sitting between them. The CDR3 has 16 residues. Germline assignment: CDR1 MNHEY and CDR2 SVGEGT. Here the CDR3 reads CASSGLGASTYNEQFF. The CDR3 DNA reads TGTGCCAGCAGCGGGCTGGGAGCTTCGACCTACAATGAGCAGTTCTTC.